What follows are 11 T cell receptor beta chains derived from one specimen sequenced in a study of cytomegalovirus exposure and HLA in healthy donors. The PCR used 60 Vbeta and 13 Jbeta primers. Assay used: immunoSEQ multiplex PCR; TCRdb lists only in-frame clones, some missing. The sample holds some 120,000 clones, 74% seen once. Specimen: PBMCs. The receptors originated from a man aged 35-49 years in good health and CMV-seropositive.

The genes are TRBV30 and TRBJ1-4; perhaps TRBD1 as D (5 bases). The CDR3 consists of 13 residues. Germline lookup yields CDR1 GTSNPN and CDR2 SVGIG (reference sequence). CDR3 amino acids: CAFGRQGDEKLFF. The CDR3 region has the DNA TGTGCTTTTGGTCGGCAGGGTGATGAAAAACTGTTTTTT.

The chain carries TRBV4-2 and TRBJ2-3; 8 nucleotides match TRBD1. CDR1 and CDR2 (germline): LGHNA, YNFKEQ. Losses at the gene ends were 3 bases for V and 4 bases for J; bases not matched to a gene: 6. This CDR3 comprises 15 residues. The CDR3 DNA sequence: TGTGCCAGCAGCCAGCAGACAGGGGCGGCAGATACGCAGTATTTT. The encoded protein is CASSQQTGAADTQYF.

The genes are TRBV7-2 and TRBJ2-1; TRBD1 matches 8 bases. CDR1 is SGHTA, CDR2 FQGNSA, per germline. V lost 6 bases to trimming and J lost 0 bases; unmatched junction nucleotides: 4. The CDR3 totals 15 residues. CDR3 residues: CASSSQGGSYNEQFF. The CDR3 DNA reads TGTGCCAGCAGTTCACAGGGGGGCTCCTACAATGAGCAGTTCTTC.

This sequence joins TRBV6-1 and TRBJ1-1; D perhaps matches TRBD1 (5 bases). Germline values: CDR1 MNHNS, CDR2 SASEGT. V lost 7 bases, J lost 3 bases, and 18 bases lay in between. This CDR3 region has 15 residues. The CDR3 region is CASTQRGGLDTEAFF. DNA of the CDR3: TGTGCCAGCACCCAACGGGGGGGTTTGGACACTGAAGCTTTCTTT.

The gene calls are TRBV2 and TRBJ2-5; weak D call: TRBD1 (5 bases). The CDR3 length is 15 residues. V lost 10 bases to trimming and J lost 5 bases, with 23 bases between them. CDR1 SNHLY and CDR2 FYNNEI come from the germline V gene. CDR3 in amino acids: CATLSTDHLRETQYF. The CDR3 region has the DNA TGTGCCACCCTCTCGACAGATCACCTCAGGGAGACCCAGTACTTC.

This clone is a singleton in its sample. J is TRBJ2-5 and V is TRBV2; 14 bases fit TRBD2. The assigned J gene may be wrong: the sequence end matches TRBJ2-7 better. Germline CDR1 reads SNHLY; CDR2 reads FYNNEI. The CDR3 has 18 residues. The CDR3 nucleotides are TGTGCCAGCAGTGAGGGACTAGCGGGGGCCTCACTACCCCACGAGCAGTACTTC. Amino acids: CASSEGLAGASLPHEQYF.

This clone has only a few counts. This chain uses TRBV2 with TRBJ1-1, with D possibly matching TRBD1 (6 bases). The CDR3 extends over 14 amino acids. Per the germline V gene, CDR1 is SNHLY and CDR2 is FYNNEI. Trimming took 0 bases from V and 5 from J, leaving 10 bases between them. CDR3 residues: CASSEAQGSTEAFF. In DNA, the CDR3 is TGTGCCAGCAGTGAAGCACAGGGAAGTACTGAAGCTTTCTTT.

This clone was counted a few times. The CDR3 sequence is CASSFDRGQPQHF. DNA of the CDR3: TGTGCCAGCAGTTTTGACAGGGGCCAGCCCCAGCATTTT. The genes are TRBV5-6 and TRBJ1-5; 8 bases fit TRBD1. Trimming at V came to 5 bases and at J to 7 bases, leaving 5 bases not matched to a gene. Germline CDR1 is SGHDT and CDR2 is YYEEEE. CDR3 length equals 13 residues. Full variable domain (outside the CDR3, taken from reference TRBV5-6 and TRBJ1-5): DAGVTQSPTHLIKTRGQQVTLRCSPKSGHDTVSWYQQALGQGPQFIFQYYEEEERQRGNFPDRFSGHQFPNYSSELNVNALLLGDSALYLCASSFDRGQPQHFGDGTRLSIL.

This clone was seen a few times. The V gene is TRBV5-4, the J gene TRBJ1-5; TRBD1 is a possible D gene (6 bases). V gave up 6 bases and J gave up 2 bases, with 15 bases separating them. CDR1 SGHNT and CDR2 YYREEE come from the germline V gene (reference sequence). The CDR3 consists of 15 residues. In DNA form, the CDR3 reads TGTGCCAGCACCACAGGGTCTGCCGGCAATCAGCCCCAGCATTTT. Its protein product is CASTTGSAGNQPQHF.

The V call is TRBV18, the J call TRBJ1-1; 10 bases map to TRBD1. The junction had 11 bases not matched to a gene; V was cut back by 3 bases and J by 1 base. This CDR3 contains 18 residues. CDR1 is KGHSH and CDR2 is LQKENI in the germline V gene. The CDR3 here is CASSPVGDRGVRNTEAFF. CDR3 in DNA: TGTGCCAGCTCACCCGTTGGGGACAGGGGTGTGAGGAACACTGAAGCTTTCTTT.

The chain joins TRBV6-1 to TRBJ2-7, with D hard to call. The V end lost 2 bases, the J end lost 1 base, and 12 bases lay between the germline ends. CDR3 length equals 15 residues. The germline V gene encodes CDR1 MNHNS and CDR2 SASEGT. CDR3 region: CASSEMRLVSYEQYF. The CDR3 region has the DNA TGTGCCAGCAGTGAAATGCGGTTGGTTTCCTACGAGCAGTACTTC.